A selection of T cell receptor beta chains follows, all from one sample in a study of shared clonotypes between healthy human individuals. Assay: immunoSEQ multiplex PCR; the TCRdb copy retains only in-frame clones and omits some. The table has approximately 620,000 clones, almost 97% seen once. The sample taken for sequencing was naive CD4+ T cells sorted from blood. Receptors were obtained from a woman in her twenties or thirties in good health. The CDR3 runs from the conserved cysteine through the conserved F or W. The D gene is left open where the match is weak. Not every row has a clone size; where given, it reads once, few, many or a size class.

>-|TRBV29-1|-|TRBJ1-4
TGCAGCGTTTCGGGGGGGAGTGAAAAACTGTTTTTT
CSVSGGSEKLFF
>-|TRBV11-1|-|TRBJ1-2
TGTGCCAGCAGCCCCGGACAGAGGGATGGCTACACCTTC
CASSPGQRDGYTF
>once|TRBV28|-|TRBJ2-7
TGTGCCAGCAGGGCTAATTACGAGCAGTACTTC
CASRANYEQYF
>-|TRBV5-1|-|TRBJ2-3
TGCGCCAGCCGATTTGGGGTTAGCGGAACTAGCACAGATACGCAGTATTTT
CASRFGVSGTSTDTQYF
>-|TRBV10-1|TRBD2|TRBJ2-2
TGCGCCAGCAGTGATGGTCCGGGACTAGCGGCCGGGGAGCTGTTTTTT
CASSDGPGLAAGELFF
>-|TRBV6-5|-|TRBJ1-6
TGTGCCAGCAGTTACTTTCGGCCAACCAATAATTCACCCCTCCACTTT
CASSYFRPTNNSPLHF
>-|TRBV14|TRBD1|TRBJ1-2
TGTGCCAGCGACCAAACCGGGACAGGGGGCTTCGCCTTC
CASDQTGTGGFAF
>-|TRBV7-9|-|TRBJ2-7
TGTGCCAGCAGCTTAGGTTCCGGATCCTACGAGCAGTACTTC
CASSLGSGSYEQYF
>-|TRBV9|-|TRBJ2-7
TGTGCCAGCAGCGCGGACAGCTCCTACGAGCAGTACTTC
CASSADSSYEQYF
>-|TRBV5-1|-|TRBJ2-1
TGCGCCAGCAGCTTGGGCCCGGAGCGCCCGGAGCAGTTCTTC
CASSLGPERPEQFF
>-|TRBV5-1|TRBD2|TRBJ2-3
TGCGCCAGCAGCTTACCTAGCGGGAGCACAGATACGCAGTATTTT
CASSLPSGSTDTQYF
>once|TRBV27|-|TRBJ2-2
TGTGCCAGCACCCTTATCTATCCGGACACCGGGGAGCTGTTTTTT
CASTLIYPDTGELFF
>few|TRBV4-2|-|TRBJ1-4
TGTGCCAGCAGCCAAGTTGAGTCAGGGTTAGGTGAAAAACTGTTTTTT
CASSQVESGLGEKLFF
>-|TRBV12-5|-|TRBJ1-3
TGTGCTAGTGGCCAAGACCACTGGAACACCATATATTTT
CASGQDHWNTIYF
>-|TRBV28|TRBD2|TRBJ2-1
TGTGCCAGCAGTTTTCCGGGACTAGCGGGAGTGGGCTACAATGAGCAGTTCTTC
CASSFPGLAGVGYNEQFF
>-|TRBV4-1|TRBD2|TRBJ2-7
TGCGCCAGCAGCCATCTCGGGACTAGCCCCTACTACGAGCAGTACTTC
CASSHLGTSPYYEQYF
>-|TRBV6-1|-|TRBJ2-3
TGTGCCAGCAGTGAACGTGGCCTCATGCAGGGGAGCACAGATACGCAGTATTTT
CASSERGLMQGSTDTQYF
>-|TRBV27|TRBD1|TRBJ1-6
TGTGCCAGCAGGACGGAACAGGGGCATAATTCACCCCTCCACTTT
CASRTEQGHNSPLHF
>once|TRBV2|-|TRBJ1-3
TGTGCCAGCACTACAGGGTCTTCCTCTGGAAACACCATATATTTT
CASTTGSSSGNTIYF
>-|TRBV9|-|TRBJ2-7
TGTGCCAGCAGCGTAGAGCTCAGGCCGGGACTTCCTTCAGCAAATGTGTTTTACGAGCAGTACTTC
CASSVELRPGLPSANVFYEQYF
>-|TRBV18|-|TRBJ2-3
TGTGCCAGCTCACCTGTGGGGGCAGATACGCAGTATTTT
CASSPVGADTQYF
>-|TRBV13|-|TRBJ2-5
TGTGCCAGCACTGCAGGGAGGGGGCGAGAGACCCAGTACTTC
CASTAGRGRETQYF
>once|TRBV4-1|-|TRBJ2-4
TGCGCCAGCAGCCAACATAGCAGGTGGGGGACCGGAAACATTCAGTACTTC
CASSQHSRWGTGNIQYF
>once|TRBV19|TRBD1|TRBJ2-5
TGTGCCAGTGGGGTTGGACAGGGCTCCGAAGAGACCCAGTACTTC
CASGVGQGSEETQYF
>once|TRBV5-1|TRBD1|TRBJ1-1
TGCGCCAGCAGCGCAGGGACAGGGAGTATGAACACTGAAGCTTTCTTT
CASSAGTGSMNTEAFF
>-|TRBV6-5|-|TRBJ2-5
TGTGCCAGCAGGCCCGGGGGTACGGAGACCCAGTACTTC
CASRPGGTETQYF
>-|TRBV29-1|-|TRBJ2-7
TGCAGCGTTGAAGATATTGGGCAGGGTCGGAACTTC
CSVEDIGQGRNF